These 31 T cell receptor beta chains originate from one sample sequenced in a study of beta chain features in type 1 diabetes. What these receptors recognize is not known. Findings and caveats of the study: Within each of all four CD4+ subsets, Type 1 diabetes patients had TCRB CDR3s that were moderately but significantly shorter.

Expressed TCRB transcripts got sequenced, as all isolated RNA was reverse transcribed. Profiled with immunoSEQ multiplex PCR; TCRdb holds only in-frame clones, not every one. The sample carries a few hundred thousand clones, 16% recorded once. The sample taken for sequencing was naive CD4+ T cells from blood. The receptors were sampled from a man younger than 45 with type 1 diabetes.

In its sample, this clone was seen a few times. The chain is built from TRBV10-3 and TRBJ2-5; 10 bases align to TRBD2. Germline-derived CDR1 and CDR2 are ENHRY and SYGVKD. V shed 5 bases and J 2 bases; nucleotides not matched to a gene: 8. The CDR3 runs to 16 residues. As DNA, the CDR3 is TGTGCCATCAGTACCGGGGCTAGCGGGAGTCAAGAGACCCAGTACTTC. Translation: CAISTGASGSQETQYF.

The genes are TRBV25-1 and TRBJ2-3, with a tentative D call TRBD1 (5 bases). Germline V gives CDR1 MGHDK, CDR2 SYGVNS. The V end lost 8 bases, the J end lost 0 bases, and 12 bases lay between the germline ends. This CDR3 is built from 14 residues. CDR3 in amino acids: CASAGSLSTDTQYF. Here the CDR3 DNA reads TGTGCCAGCGCAGGGTCCCTTAGCACAGATACGCAGTATTTT.

The chain employs TRBV9 and TRBJ2-5; D may be TRBD1 (5 bases). The CDR3 totals 14 residues. Trimming pared 2 bases from V and 4 bases from J, leaving 12 bases between. Per germline, CDR1 SGDLS and CDR2 YYNGEE. The CDR3 nucleotides read TGTGCCAGCAGCGTGAGGCAGGGCGGAGAGACCCAGTACTTC. Translating it yields CASSVRQGGETQYF.

This clone has only a few counts. The chain recombines TRBV4-1 with TRBJ2-1; tentative D call: TRBD2 (6 bases). Germline lookup yields CDR1 MGHRA and CDR2 YSYEKL. There are 12 residues in the CDR3. Trimming removed 8 bases at V and 4 bases at J, with 9 bases between. CDR3 DNA sequence: TGCGCCAGCTCCCTAGCGTACAATGAGCAGTTCTTC. Translated, it gives CASSLAYNEQFF.

V gene TRBV11-3 combines with J gene TRBJ2-3, with TRBD1 as a possible D gene (5 bases). CDR1 and CDR2 from the germline V gene are SGHNT and YENEEA. This CDR3 contains 16 residues. V was pared by 1 base and J by 4 bases, with 15 bases between. The CDR3 bases are TGTGCCAGCAGCTTAGTTAATGGACAAACGTCAGATACGCAGTATTTT. Amino acids: CASSLVNGQTSDTQYF.

In this sample, this clone turned up a few times. The chain recombines TRBV7-2 with TRBJ2-7; D may be TRBD2 (6 bases). Germline V gives CDR1 SGHTA, CDR2 FQGNSA. This CDR3 has 12 amino acids. V gave up 5 bases and J gave up 6 bases, with 11 bases separating them. The CDR3 DNA sequence: TGTGCCAGCAGCCGGGACTCGTCCGAGCAGTACTTC. This sequence encodes CASSRDSSEQYF.

Comments on this clone: The sample has other DNA sequences that encode this CDR3 too. The rearrangement joins TRBV29-1 to TRBJ2-5; 7 nucleotides match TRBD2. The CDR3 spans 11 residues. CDR1 SQVTM and CDR2 ANQGSEA come from the germline V gene. Trimming removed 6 bases from V and 4 bases from J; junction bases left unmatched: 2. CDR3 amino acids: CSVGEGETQYF. Written as DNA, the CDR3 is TGCAGCGTCGGGGAGGGAGAGACCCAGTACTTC.

This clone was detected only a few times. The rearrangement uses TRBV10-3 and TRBJ2-1, with D maybe TRBD1 (6 bases). The germline V gene has CDR1 ENHRY and CDR2 SYGVKD. The germline V and J ends were trimmed by 4 bases and 5 bases, with 9 bases remaining between them. The CDR3 spans 13 residues. The CDR3 is CAISVGADNEQFF. The CDR3 region has the DNA TGTGCCATCAGTGTGGGGGCGGACAATGAGCAGTTCTTC.

This clone was seen a few times. V and J are TRBV11-2 and TRBJ2-5, with 11 bases fitting TRBD1. V lost 5 bases and J lost 1; bases outside the gene matches: 15. The germline V gene encodes CDR1 SGHAT and CDR2 FQNNGV. This CDR3 has 19 amino acids. Written as DNA, the CDR3 is TGTGCCAGCAGCCTGGGACAGGGGGGTCTTGCCTCCGTCCAAGAGACCCAGTACTTC. It codes for CASSLGQGGLASVQETQYF.

V gene TRBV25-1 combines with J gene TRBJ2-1; TRBD1 or TRBD2 may be the D gene (5 bases each). CDR1 and CDR2 from the germline V gene are MGHDK and SYGVNS. CDR3 length: 15 residues. Deletions cut 1 base from V and 2 bases from J, with 9 bases between. The DNA for the CDR3 is TGTGCCAGCAGTGAATCTGGGGGTGCCTACAATGAGCAGTTCTTC. Its translation: CASSESGGAYNEQFF. The full variable domain, in which reference TRBV25-1 and TRBJ2-1 provide the parts outside the CDR3, is EADIYQTPRYLVIGTGKKITLECSQTMGHDKMYWYQQDPGMELHLIHYSYGVNSTEKGDLSSESTVSRIRTEHFPLTLESARPSHTSQYLCASSESGGAYNEQFFGPGTRLTVL.

This clone was counted ten times or more. V and J are TRBV15 and TRBJ2-4, with D possibly TRBD1 on 5 matching bases. The length of the CDR3 is 12 residues. Germline-derived CDR1 and CDR2 are LNHNV and YYDKDF (reference sequence). Trimming took off 5 bases at V and 9 bases at J, with 11 bases between the two ends. This CDR3 is CATSLRESIQYF. As DNA, the CDR3 is TGTGCCACCAGCCTCAGGGAAAGCATTCAGTACTTC.

In this sample, this clone turned up a few times. This sequence joins TRBV27 and TRBJ2-7; D call uncertain. The germline CDR1 and CDR2 sequences are MNHEY and SMNVEV (reference sequence). This CDR3 spans 16 amino acids. Between the trimmed V and J ends, which lost 6 bases and 3 bases, there was a span of 21 bases. CDR3 DNA sequence: TGTGCCAGCAGCCGTCAAAACCCCCCACCTGTCTACGAGCAGTACTTC. It encodes CASSRQNPPPVYEQYF.

This clone has just a few counts. The chain combines TRBV30 with TRBJ1-5; D is unresolved. V was trimmed by 5 bases and J by 2 bases, leaving 13 bases between them. The CDR3 is made up of 14 amino acids. The germline gives CDR1 GTSNPN, CDR2 SVGIG (reference sequence). The DNA of the CDR3 is TGTGCCTGGGCCCGGAGGGCGGGCAATCAGCCCCAGCATTTT. Encoded protein: CAWARRAGNQPQHF.

This clone was observed a handful of times. This chain uses TRBV4-2 with TRBJ2-2; 11 bases fit TRBD1. Germline trimming cut 4 bases from V and 3 bases from J; bases unmatched to any gene: 7. The CDR3 is made up of 17 amino acids. CDR1 LGHNA and CDR2 YNFKEQ come from the germline V gene. CDR3 sequence (DNA): TGTGCCAGCAGCCTCACCGGGACAGGGGGATACACCGGGGAGCTGTTTTTT. Translation: CASSLTGTGGYTGELFF.

This sequence joins TRBV7-2 and TRBJ2-1; 8 bases line up with TRBD2. CDR1 is SGHTA, CDR2 FQGNSA, per germline. This CDR3 contains 18 residues. V shed 1 base, J shed 3 bases, and the junction held 11 bases outside the gene matches. Here the CDR3 DNA reads TGTGCCAGCAGCTTAGGCCCGATATTAGCGGGATTCTACAATGAGCAGTTCTTC. It codes for CASSLGPILAGFYNEQFF.

This clone was counted a few times. The chain joins TRBV5-6 to TRBJ2-7; either TRBD1 or TRBD2 may fit D (5 bases each). Per the germline V gene, CDR1 is SGHDT and CDR2 is YYEEEE. Trimming pared 4 bases from V and 5 bases from J, leaving 13 bases between. The CDR3 is 13 residues long. The CDR3 sequence is CASSRGREDEQYF. Written as DNA, the CDR3 is TGTGCCAGCAGCAGGGGACGTGAGGACGAGCAGTACTTC.

This clone was seen a single time. The chain uses TRBV30 and TRBJ1-1; tentative D call: TRBD1 (6 bases). From germline, CDR1 is GTSNPN and CDR2 SVGIG (reference sequence). V was pared by 2 bases and J by 6 bases, with 13 bases between. The CDR3 has 13 residues. The CDR3 loop is CAWSTGGRAEAFF. CDR3 nucleotides: TGTGCCTGGAGTACGGGGGGCAGGGCTGAAGCTTTCTTT.

This chain links TRBV30 with TRBJ1-4; 9 nucleotides agree with TRBD1. This CDR3 is 16 amino acids long. V lost 2 bases and J lost 2; bases outside the gene matches: 6. Per the germline V gene, CDR1 is GTSNPN and CDR2 is SVGIG (reference sequence). The CDR3 protein is CAWSRGQGSTNEKLFF. The CDR3, as DNA: TGTGCCTGGAGTAGGGGACAGGGCTCGACTAATGAAAAACTGTTTTTT.

The J gene is TRBJ2-1, the V gene TRBV6-6; 8 bases align to TRBD2. The V gene's germline CDR1 is MNHNY and CDR2 SVGAGI (reference sequence). V shed 4 bases and J 10 bases; nucleotides not matched to a gene: 6. The CDR3 contains 13 residues. The CDR3 is CASSSGTRYEQFF. In nucleotides, the CDR3 is TGTGCCAGCAGTTCGGGGACTAGATACGAGCAGTTCTTC.

V gene TRBV7-2 combines with J gene TRBJ2-4, with 13 bases matching TRBD2. CDR3 length: 15 residues. Germline-derived CDR1 and CDR2 are SGHTA and FQGNSA. The ends lost 5 bases at V and 9 bases at J; junction bases unmatched: 7. CDR3 loop: CASSPRTSGSLIQYF. The CDR3 nucleotides are TGTGCCAGCAGCCCCCGGACTAGCGGGAGTCTCATTCAGTACTTC.

The chain is built from TRBV29-1 and TRBJ2-1; 7 bases match TRBD1. Trimming removed 8 bases from V and 8 bases from J; junction bases left unmatched: 12. The germline V gene encodes CDR1 SQVTM and CDR2 ANQGSEA. The CDR3 totals 13 residues. In nucleotides, the CDR3 is TGCAGCCCGACATACAGGGGAAGAGATGAGCAGTTCTTC. Amino acids: CSPTYRGRDEQFF.

This clone was recorded a few times. CDR3 in amino acids: CAWSVGAIRDTQYF. In DNA, the CDR3 is TGTGCCTGGAGTGTAGGGGCAATCAGAGATACGCAGTATTTT. The J gene is TRBJ2-3, the V gene TRBV30, with D possibly matching TRBD1 (5 bases). The germline V and J ends were trimmed by 0 bases and 5 bases, with 12 bases remaining between them. Germline V gene sequence: CDR1 GTSNPN, CDR2 SVGIG (reference sequence). The CDR3 has 14 amino acids.

CDR3 sequence reads: CASSLGGQETQYF. The CDR3 DNA follows: TGTGCCAGCAGCCTAGGGGGACAAGAGACCCAGTACTTC. The chain couples TRBV5-4 to TRBJ2-5; a possible D gene is TRBD1 (6 bases). The CDR3 has 13 amino acids. The V gene lost 4 bases and the J gene lost 2 bases, with 9 bases spanning the gap. Looked up from germline, CDR1 is SGHNT and CDR2 is YYREEE (reference sequence).

This clone turned up a few times. The rearrangement uses TRBV6-6 and TRBJ2-7; D might be TRBD2 (6 bases). Germline values: CDR1 MNHNY, CDR2 SVGAGI (reference sequence). CDR3 length: 15 amino acids. Trimming stripped 6 bases from V and 1 base from J, with 16 bases between. CDR3 sequence: CASSFPQGGSYEQYF. The CDR3 DNA reads as TGTGCCAGCAGCTTCCCTCAGGGAGGATCCTACGAGCAGTACTTC.

To note about this clone: The same CDR3 is also encoded by other DNA sequences in this sample. J is TRBJ1-5 and V is TRBV10-3; D may be TRBD1 (6 bases). V was cut by 5 bases and J by 5 bases, with 7 bases left in between. Looked up from germline, CDR1 is ENHRY and CDR2 is SYGVKD. The CDR3 sequence is 12 residues long. For the CDR3, the DNA is TGTGCCATCAGTTCAGGGGATCAGCCCCAGCATTTT. This translates into CAISSGDQPQHF.

This clone was counted a few times. CDR3 region: CASSRAREIFETQYF. For the CDR3, the DNA is TGTGCCAGCAGCCGAGCCCGGGAGATCTTCGAGACCCAGTACTTC. The V and J genes are TRBV7-2 and TRBJ2-5, with a weak D call TRBD2 (6 bases). This CDR3 has 15 residues. The ends were cut back, 5 bases at V and 5 bases at J, with 18 bases in the middle. CDR1 is SGHTA, CDR2 FQGNSA, per germline.

The genes are TRBV28 and TRBJ2-7, with 7 bases identical to TRBD2. With V trimmed by 4 bases and J by 5 bases, 14 bases remained unmatched. Germline V gives CDR1 MDHEN, CDR2 SYDVKM. The CDR3 runs 16 residues. The CDR3 DNA sequence: TGTGCCAGCAGTTCCGTGGGGAGGGGTCCCTTTAACGAGCAGTACTTC. Protein: CASSSVGRGPFNEQYF.

This clone was counted a single time. CDR3 bases: TGTGCCAGCAGCAAGAGGCAAGAGACCCAGTACTTC. It specifies CASSKRQETQYF. The V gene is TRBV21-1, the J gene TRBJ2-5; the DNA was not compared with TRBD2, the D call given in the table. TRBV21-1 is an annotated pseudogene. The CDR3 consists of 12 residues.

Comment on this clone: At the DNA level, this CDR3 is encoded by other sequences in the same sample as well. The chain is built from TRBV29-1 and TRBJ1-2; TRBD1 matches at 8 bases. The CDR3 runs 12 residues. Germline trimming cut 6 bases from V and 2 bases from J; bases unmatched to any gene: 2. Germline-derived CDR1 and CDR2 are SQVTM and ANQGSEA. Here the CDR3 DNA reads TGCAGCGTCCGGACAGGGAACTATGGCTACACCTTC. Amino acid sequence: CSVRTGNYGYTF.

This clone has a handful of counts. The chain combines TRBV29-1 with TRBJ2-2, with D perhaps TRBD2 (5 bases). CDR1 and CDR2 from the germline V gene are SQVTM and ANQGSEA. V dropped 6 bases and J dropped 0 bases, with 8 bases sitting between them. The CDR3 is made up of 13 amino acids. The CDR3 loop reads CSVIAPNTGELFF. The CDR3 DNA reads TGCAGCGTCATAGCGCCGAACACCGGGGAGCTGTTTTTT.

The J gene is TRBJ1-2, the V gene TRBV18; D gene unclear. CDR3 length equals 12 residues. V was pared by 6 bases and J by 2 bases, with 7 bases between. CDR1 is KGHSH, CDR2 LQKENI, per germline. The DNA of the CDR3 is TGTGCCAGCTCGTATGGCAACTATGGCTACACCTTC. Amino acid sequence: CASSYGNYGYTF.